This is a list of T cell receptor beta chains from one sample in a study of blood T cell repertoires in COVID-19. Sequencing used immunoSEQ multiplex PCR; TCRdb keeps in-frame clones, though not all of them. The table shows about 300,000 clones, with about nine tenths occurring only once. Sequencing was performed on peripheral blood. The receptors were gathered from a woman younger than 45 who had recovered from COVID-19. CDR3s include the opening cysteine and the closing phenylalanine or tryptophan. D genes are given only for firm matches. Size values are once, few and many counts, or a class for expanded clones, and some rows have none.

D gene	clone size	V gene	J gene	CDR3 DNA	CDR3 protein
TRBD2	-	TRBV2	TRBJ2-3	TGTGCCAGCAGTGAGGGAGCGGGGGGATTTAGCACAGATACGCAGTATTTT	CASSEGAGGFSTDTQYF
-	-	TRBV6-4	TRBJ1-5	TGTGCCAGCACCGGCAGGTCCAATCAGCCCCAGCATTTT	CASTGRSNQPQHF
TRBD1	few	TRBV6-6	TRBJ1-1	TGTGCCAGCAGTCGAATTCCTGACAGGGTTGGCACTGAAGCTTTCTTT	CASSRIPDRVGTEAFF
TRBD1	once	TRBV24-1	TRBJ2-5	TGTGCCACCAGTGATCCGGGACAGGGTTTAACCCAGTACTTC	CATSDPGQGLTQYF
-	few	TRBV24-1	TRBJ2-2	TGTGCCACCAGTGATTATCGCACCGGGGAGCTGTTTTTT	CATSDYRTGELFF
-	once	TRBV15	TRBJ1-2	TGTGCCACCAGCAGAGAAAGAGGGAATGGCTACACCTTC	CATSRERGNGYTF
-	-	TRBV15	TRBJ1-5	TGTGCCACCTTGGGCCAGGGACTCAATCAGCCCCAGCATTTT	CATLGQGLNQPQHF
-	-	TRBV9	TRBJ1-5	TGTGCCAGCAGCGTAGGAGGGTACAATCAGCCCCAGCATTTT	CASSVGGYNQPQHF
-	few	TRBV30	TRBJ2-5	TGTGCCTGGACACGAGGGGGTAGCTACCAAGAGACCCAGTACTTC	CAWTRGGSYQETQYF
TRBD2	-	TRBV6-5	TRBJ2-3	TGTGCCAGCAGCTACGCAAATAGCGGGGGGAATACGCAGTATTTT	CASSYANSGGNTQYF
-	-	TRBV6-5	TRBJ1-4	TGTGCCAGCAGTTACTCGACATCCGGTAATGAAAAACTGTTTTTT	CASSYSTSGNEKLFF
TRBD1	-	TRBV2	TRBJ1-4	TGTGCCAGCGGGAAGGGACAGGGTCGTGAAAAACTGTTTTTT	CASGKGQGREKLFF
-	-	TRBV6-1	TRBJ2-3	TGTGCCAGCAGTGACCCCTTGACAGCCACAGATACGCAGTATTTT	CASSDPLTATDTQYF
TRBD1	-	TRBV18	TRBJ2-7	TGTGCCAGCTCACCCCGGGACAGAGCCCTAGAGTACTTC	CASSPRDRALEYF
-	-	TRBV10-3	TRBJ1-5	TGTGCCATCAGTCCCGGAGTTCTATGGCCCGCCGGCAATCAGCCCCAGCATTTT	CAISPGVLWPAGNQPQHF
-	-	TRBV27	TRBJ2-1	TGTGCCAGCAGTAAAGACGGGAGAGGAGCCTACAATGAGCAGTTCTTC	CASSKDGRGAYNEQFF
TRBD1	-	TRBV30	TRBJ2-5	TGTGCCTGGAGTGTCAGGGGGCGCATTTCCGGAGAGACCCAGTACTTC	CAWSVRGRISGETQYF
-	-	TRBV12-3/TRBV12-4	TRBJ1-5	TGTGCCAGCAGTTTGAGGCAGAATCAGCCCCAGCATTTT	CASSLRQNQPQHF
TRBD1	-	TRBV28	TRBJ1-2	TGTGCCAGCAGTCGGACAGGGTGGGGCTATGGCTACACCTTC	CASSRTGWGYGYTF
-	many	TRBV10-3	TRBJ1-2	TGTGCCATCAGTATCGAGGGGAGGTATGGCTACACCTTC	CAISIEGRYGYTF
-	-	TRBV30	TRBJ1-5	TGTGCCTGGAGTCCCAAACCTCCAGGCCCGAGTCAGCCCCAGCATTTT	CAWSPKPPGPSQPQHF
-	-	TRBV6-6	TRBJ2-1	TGTGCCAGCAGAAACAGGAGCTCCTACAATGAGCAGTTCTTC	CASRNRSSYNEQFF
-	-	TRBV7-3	TRBJ1-6	TGTGCCAGCAGCTCGACATATTATTCACCCCTCCACTTT	CASSSTYYSPLHF
-	-	TRBV28	TRBJ1-1	TGTGCCAGCAGTTTCTACAGGGCGCCAACTGAAGCTTTCTTT	CASSFYRAPTEAFF
-	few	TRBV3-1/TRBV3-2	TRBJ1-2	TGTGCCAGCAGCCAAGGAGACTATGGCTACACCTTC	CASSQGDYGYTF
TRBD1	-	TRBV6-6	TRBJ1-1	TGTGCCAGCAGGAAAACAGGGGAGAACACTGAAGCTTTCTTT	CASRKTGENTEAFF
TRBD1	-	TRBV28	TRBJ1-2	TGTGCCAGCAGTTTGGGATCGACAGGGGACTATGGCTACACCTTC	CASSLGSTGDYGYTF
-	once	TRBV4-2	TRBJ2-2	TGTGCCAGCAGCCAACTAGACGGTACCGGGGAGCTGTTTTTT	CASSQLDGTGELFF
-	-	TRBV7-8	TRBJ1-2	TGTGCCAGCAGCTTAGCTCGAGATAAGTATGGCTACACCTTC	CASSLARDKYGYTF
TRBD1	-	TRBV28	TRBJ2-7	TGTGCCAGCAGTCCGGGACAGTACGACGAGCAGTACTTC	CASSPGQYDEQYF
TRBD1	-	TRBV5-8	TRBJ2-7	TGTGCCAGCAGCTTCTCACGGACAGGGGGCGAATACGAGCAGTACTTC	CASSFSRTGGEYEQYF
-	-	TRBV4-1	TRBJ1-5	TGCGCCAGCAGCCAAGATAGGCAGGTGTATCAGCCCCAGCATTTT	CASSQDRQVYQPQHF
TRBD1	-	TRBV28	TRBJ2-1	TGTGCCAGCAGTTCCCAGGGGGCCAGCTCCTACAATGAGCAGTTCTTC	CASSSQGASSYNEQFF
-	once	TRBV3-1/TRBV3-2	TRBJ1-3	TGTGCCAGCAGCCAAGGCGTATTCTCTGGAAACACCATATATTTT	CASSQGVFSGNTIYF
-	-	TRBV28	TRBJ2-5	TGTGCCAGCAGTTTACGAGGGGGATCGGAGACCCAGTACTTC	CASSLRGGSETQYF
TRBD1	-	TRBV25-1	TRBJ1-3	TGTGCCAGCAGACTGACAGGGAGAGGAAACACCATATATTTT	CASRLTGRGNTIYF
-	few	TRBV6-5	TRBJ2-7	TGTGCCAGCGGGCTGTTCGATTACGAGCAGTACTTC	CASGLFDYEQYF
TRBD1	-	TRBV6-5	TRBJ1-1	TGTGCCACTATGGACAGGGTGAACACTGAAGCTTTCTTT	CATMDRVNTEAFF
-	-	TRBV6-5	TRBJ2-7	TGTGCCAGCAGGATTTCACAGAACTTCGAGCAGTACTTC	CASRISQNFEQYF
TRBD1	-	TRBV28	TRBJ2-7	TGTGCCAGCAGGCCGACAGGGCCCCTATACGAGCAGTACTTC	CASRPTGPLYEQYF
TRBD1	-	TRBV28	TRBJ1-2	TGTGCCACCATATACAGGGGCACCAACTATGGCTACACCTTC	CATIYRGTNYGYTF
-	once	TRBV11-2	TRBJ1-5	TGTGCCAGCAGCTTCTCGGACTTTCAGCCCCAGCATTTT	CASSFSDFQPQHF